Below are 3 T cell receptor beta chains sequenced from a single sample in a study of blood T cell repertoires in COVID-19. Clones were read by immunoSEQ multiplex PCR, and TCRdb kept only the in-frame ones, dropping some. The table lists roughly 250,000 clones, approximately 90% of them singletons. The sample consisted of PBMCs or T cells enriched from blood (not recorded which). Receptor source: a woman between 18 and 29 years old who had recovered from COVID-19.

The V call is TRBV27, the J call TRBJ1-6; D gene uncertain. CDR1 and CDR2 (germline): MNHEY, SMNVEV (reference sequence). Trimming stripped 6 bases from V and 4 bases from J, with 16 bases between. This CDR3 has 16 amino acids. Here the CDR3 DNA reads TGTGCCAGCAGCCGTGAGGGCGGTTATTATAATTCACCCCTCCACTTT. Encoded protein: CASSREGGYYNSPLHF.

CDR3 sequence (DNA): TGTGCCAGCAGCTTAGTTTCGGGAAACGTTAACTATGGCTACACCTTC. Translation gives CASSLVSGNVNYGYTF. The chain is built from TRBV7-8 and TRBJ1-2; the D is unclear. With 1 base removed from V and 1 base from J, the gap between germline ends came to 13 bases. The CDR3 sequence is 16 residues long. In germline, CDR1 is SGHVS, CDR2 FQNEAQ.

This clone was observed a handful of times. The chain couples TRBV19 to TRBJ1-2; the D gene is possibly TRBD1 (6 bases). V was trimmed by 5 bases and J by 2 bases, leaving 15 bases between them. Germline assignment: CDR1 LNHDA and CDR2 SQIVND (reference sequence). CDR3 length: 15 residues. CDR3 sequence (DNA): TGTGCCAGTAGTCTCCGGACAGCGCAGAACTATGGCTACACCTTC. It specifies CASSLRTAQNYGYTF.